This record looks at one TCR beta chain sequence and its context. This specimen belongs to a study of T cells in Graves' hyperthyroidism and ophthalmopathy. Exclusion of patients followed from uncontrolled infection, other autoimmune disease, pregnancy or lactation. Trimming removed 6 bases from V and 3 bases from J, with 15 bases in between. The CDR3 runs 15 residues. Using RNA transcripts as the source, TCR beta CDR3 regions were amplified. First-round RT-PCR targeting the TCR CDR3 was performed with the HTBI primer set. TCRdb used MiXCR to reprocess the multiplex PCR reads, holding one entry per CDR3 protein. Of about 720,000 distinct CDR3 sequences listed, 16% are singletons.

Sequencing was done on a sample of blood. This chain links TRBV12-3 or TRBV12-4 with TRBJ1-5; TRBD1 might be the D (6 bases). This clonotype was sampled from a man aged 18 to 30 with Graves' hyperthyroidism. In nucleotides, the CDR3 is TGTGCCAGCAGAGTGGCTGGGGGGCCCAATCAGCCCCAGCATTTT. Residues: CASRVAGGPNQPQHF.